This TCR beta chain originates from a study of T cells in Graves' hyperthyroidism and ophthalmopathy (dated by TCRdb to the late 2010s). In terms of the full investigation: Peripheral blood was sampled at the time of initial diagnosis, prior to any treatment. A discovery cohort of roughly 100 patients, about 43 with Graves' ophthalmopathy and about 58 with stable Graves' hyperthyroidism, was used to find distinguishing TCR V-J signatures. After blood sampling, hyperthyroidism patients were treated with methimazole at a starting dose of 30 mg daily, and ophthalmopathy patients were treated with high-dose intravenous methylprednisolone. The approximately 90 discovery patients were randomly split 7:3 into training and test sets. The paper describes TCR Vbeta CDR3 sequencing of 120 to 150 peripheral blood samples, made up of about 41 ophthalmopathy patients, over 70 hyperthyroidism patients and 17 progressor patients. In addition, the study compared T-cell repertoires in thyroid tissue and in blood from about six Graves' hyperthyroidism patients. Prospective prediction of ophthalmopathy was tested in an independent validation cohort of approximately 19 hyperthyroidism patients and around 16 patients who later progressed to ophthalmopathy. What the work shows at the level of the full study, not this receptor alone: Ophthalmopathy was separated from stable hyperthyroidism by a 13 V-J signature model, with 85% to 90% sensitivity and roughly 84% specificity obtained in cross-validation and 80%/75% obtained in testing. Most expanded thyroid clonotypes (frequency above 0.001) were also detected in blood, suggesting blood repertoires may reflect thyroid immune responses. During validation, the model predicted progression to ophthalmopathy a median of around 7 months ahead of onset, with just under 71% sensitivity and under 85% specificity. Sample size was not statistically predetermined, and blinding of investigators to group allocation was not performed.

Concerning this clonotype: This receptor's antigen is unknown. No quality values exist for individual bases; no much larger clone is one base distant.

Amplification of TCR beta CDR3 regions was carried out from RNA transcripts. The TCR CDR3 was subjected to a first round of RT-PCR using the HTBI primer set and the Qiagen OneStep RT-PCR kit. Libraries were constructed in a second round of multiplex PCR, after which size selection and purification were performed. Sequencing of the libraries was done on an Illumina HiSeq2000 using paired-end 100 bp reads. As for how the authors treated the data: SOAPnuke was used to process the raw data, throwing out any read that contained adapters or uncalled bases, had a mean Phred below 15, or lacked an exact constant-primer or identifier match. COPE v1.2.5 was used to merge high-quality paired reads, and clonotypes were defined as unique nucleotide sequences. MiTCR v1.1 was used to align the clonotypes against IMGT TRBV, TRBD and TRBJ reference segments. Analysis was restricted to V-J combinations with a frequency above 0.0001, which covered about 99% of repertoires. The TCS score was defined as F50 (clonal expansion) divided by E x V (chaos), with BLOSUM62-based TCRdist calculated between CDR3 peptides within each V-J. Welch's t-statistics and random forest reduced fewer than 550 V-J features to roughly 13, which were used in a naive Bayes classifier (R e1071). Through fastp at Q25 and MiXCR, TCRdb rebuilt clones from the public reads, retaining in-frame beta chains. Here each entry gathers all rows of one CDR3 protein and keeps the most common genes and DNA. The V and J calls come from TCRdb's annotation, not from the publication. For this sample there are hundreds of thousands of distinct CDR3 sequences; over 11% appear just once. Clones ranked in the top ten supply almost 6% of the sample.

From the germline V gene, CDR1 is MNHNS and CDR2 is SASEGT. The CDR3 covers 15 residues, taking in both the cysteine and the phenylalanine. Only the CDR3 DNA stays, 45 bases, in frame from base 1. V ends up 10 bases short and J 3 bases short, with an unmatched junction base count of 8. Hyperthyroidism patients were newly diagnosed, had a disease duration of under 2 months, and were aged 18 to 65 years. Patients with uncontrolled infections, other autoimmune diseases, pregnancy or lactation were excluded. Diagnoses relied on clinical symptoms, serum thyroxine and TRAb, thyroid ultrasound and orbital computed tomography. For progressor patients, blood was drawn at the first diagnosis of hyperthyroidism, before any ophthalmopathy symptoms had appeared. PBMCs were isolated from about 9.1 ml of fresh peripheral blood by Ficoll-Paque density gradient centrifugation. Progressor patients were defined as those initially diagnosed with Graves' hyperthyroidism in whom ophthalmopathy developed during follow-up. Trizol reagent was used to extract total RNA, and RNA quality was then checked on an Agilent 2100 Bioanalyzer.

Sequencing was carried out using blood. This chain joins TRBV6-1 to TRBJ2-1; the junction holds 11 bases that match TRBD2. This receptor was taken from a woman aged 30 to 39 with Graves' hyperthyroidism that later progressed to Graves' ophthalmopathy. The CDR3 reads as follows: CATQHLAGGYNEQFF. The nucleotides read TGTGCCACTCAACACCTAGCGGGGGGCTACAATGAGCAGTTCTTC.